This T cell receptor (beta chain) was obtained from a study of shared clonotypes between healthy human individuals (dated by TCRdb to the early 2020s). In the study overall: Three men and two women, aged 18 to 49 years, made up the cohort. For each donor, three plates each were used for CD4 naive and CD4 memory, two plates were used for CD8 naive, and one plate was used for CD8 memory. The study deeply sequenced blood TCR repertoires of about 5 healthy adults to estimate repertoire size and the extent of clonotype sharing between individuals. To increase sequencing depth and limit assay-specific biases, different laboratories used diverse techniques to prepare libraries and sequence TCR repertoires. Leukapheresis yielded between about 0.85 and 9.5 billion PBMCs per donor.

CDR1 SGHNT and CDR2 YYREEE are derived from the germline V gene (reference sequence). V ends up 0 bases short and J 1 base short, with an unmatched junction base count of 10. The CDR3 runs 18 residues from the cysteine to the phenylalanine. Only CDR3 DNA is held: 54 bases, read in frame from base 1. On the study overall, not on this receptor specifically: Because the study included a small number of donors, the genetic and exposure-history diversity represented was limited. Pairwise subsampling indicated that sequencing depth was expected to affect the degree of clonotype sharing among donors. Compared with non-shared clonotypes, clonotypes shared by all four sorted-subset donors had higher generation probabilities. Rarefaction of sorted-subset datasets indicated incomplete sequencing despite the large sequencing depth. Only blood was sampled, and tissue TCR repertoires likely differ from those in blood. When a handful of donors were compared, the shared fraction of clonotypes was roughly 5% for naive CD4, 3.5% to 4% for naive CD8, 2.3% for memory CD4, and roughly 0.4% for memory CD8. Larger estimated clonotype richness was generally found for naive subsets than for memory subsets.

The donors were healthy, HIV-negative adults who had no recently reported acute infections or vaccinations. All donors were Caucasian adults living in Nashville, Tennessee, USA. CD4+ T cells were enriched by magnetic negative selection, after which naive cells were positively selected on CD45RA and the negative fraction was taken as the memory subset. Blood was obtained by leukapheresis, after which PBMCs were separated by Ficoll-Histopaque density gradient centrifugation and cryopreserved in liquid nitrogen vapor phase. Analytical flow cytometry was used to check the purity and quantity of each magnetically sorted T cell population. Genomic DNA was isolated from each sorted fraction and quantified by UV absorbance on a Nanodrop 2000c. Concerning this clone: Its antigen target is currently unknown. No per-base quality is available; no much larger clone lies one base away.

Using the deep immunoSEQ assay, TCR CDR3 regions were amplified from genomic DNA by multiplex PCR. Extracted genomic DNA from each cell subset was distributed evenly across all wells of several immunoSEQ 96-well plates, and each plate was treated as a replicate. For sorted subsets, each replicate PCR was loaded with roughly 190 ng genomic DNA, equivalent to some 31,000 T cell genomes. Purified libraries were quantified with a Qubit 3.0 fluorometer, sized on a Bioanalyzer 2100, and re-quantified with the KAPA Library Quantification kit. Every immunoSEQ 96-well plate was sequenced on a dedicated single-read 150-cycle Illumina NextSeq 550 flow cell. In the authors' own workflow: Because the immunoSEQ output included only junctional sequences and no quality scores, the filtering could not be the same as the filtering used for full-length reads. To assign V/J genes and CDR3, sequences were annotated using PyIR, a Python wrapper for IgBLAST v1.9, with IMGT germline references. Reads were removed for weak V/J assignments (E-value above 1e-6), missing CDR3, stop codons, out-of-frame junctions, or ambiguous translated residues. A V3J clonotype was defined by an identical inferred V gene, J gene, and CDR3 amino acid sequence. The percentage overlap between two repertoires was calculated by dividing the number of shared unique clonotypes by the size of the smaller repertoire. Richness of each repertoire was evaluated using RTK rarefaction, the Chao1 estimator, and Recon v2.1 estimates of unobserved clonotypes. For all TCRbeta clonotypes obtained by the gDNA method from four donors, generation probabilities were computed with OLGA. TCRdb stores this immuneACCESS table with in-frame sequences only. Part of the clones is absent; in the studies checked, under half of the shortfall reflects unresolved V genes, and no reason is known for the rest. The DNA gave D and trimming, while V, J and clone size come from that table. The sample table contains roughly 640,000 clones; only one count was recorded for around 72% of them. The ten largest clones add up to less than 2% of the sample.

The TCR comes from a woman aged 30 to 39 in good health. This receptor chain uses TRBV5-4 and TRBJ2-1, with TRBD1 identical over 7 junction bases. The sample consisted of memory CD4+ T cells sorted from blood. The label giving this sample's cell subset or site can be read as: CD45RA-negative fraction. The DNA sequence reads TGTGCCAGCAGCTTGGACAGGAGACAGGGTGTTTCCTACAATGAGCAGTTCTTC. The encoded protein is CASSLDRRQGVSYNEQFF.